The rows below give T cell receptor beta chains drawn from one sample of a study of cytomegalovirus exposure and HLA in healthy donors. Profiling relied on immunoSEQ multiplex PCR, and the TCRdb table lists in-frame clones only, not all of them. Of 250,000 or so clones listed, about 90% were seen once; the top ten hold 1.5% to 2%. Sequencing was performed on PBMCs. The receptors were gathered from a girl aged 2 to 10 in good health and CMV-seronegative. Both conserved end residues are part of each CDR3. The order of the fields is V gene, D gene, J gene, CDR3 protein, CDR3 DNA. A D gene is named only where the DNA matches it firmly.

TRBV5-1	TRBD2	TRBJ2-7	CASSLTSGRAYEQYF	TGCGCCAGCAGCTTGACTAGCGGGAGGGCCTACGAGCAGTACTTC
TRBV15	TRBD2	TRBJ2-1	CATSRGLADNNEQFF	TGTGCCACCAGCAGGGGACTAGCGGACAACAATGAGCAGTTCTTC
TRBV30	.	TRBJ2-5	CAWLLPSGTQYF	TGTGCCTGGCTGCTCCCCTCGGGGACCCAGTACTTC
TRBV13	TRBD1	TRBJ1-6	CASSGSTGGSYNSPLHF	TGTGCCAGCAGCGGATCGACAGGGGGCTCCTATAATTCACCCCTCCACTTT
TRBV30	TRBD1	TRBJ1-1	CAWIQGNAEAFF	TGTGCCTGGATACAGGGGAACGCTGAAGCTTTCTTT
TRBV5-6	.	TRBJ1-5	CASSSIGRDTQPQHF	TGTGCCAGCAGCTCCATTGGGAGGGACACTCAGCCCCAGCATTTT
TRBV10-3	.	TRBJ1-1	CAISPTNTNRGTEAFF	TGTGCCATCAGCCCGACAAATACTAATCGGGGAACTGAAGCTTTCTTT
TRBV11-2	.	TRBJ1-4	CASSLARAAEKLFF	TGTGCCAGCAGCTTGGCCAGGGCGGCAGAAAAACTGTTTTTT
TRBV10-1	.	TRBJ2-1	CASNTTSFNEQFF	TGCGCCAGCAACACTACTAGTTTCAATGAGCAGTTCTTC
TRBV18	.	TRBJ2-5	CASSPLGTSGGKETQYF	TGTGCCAGCTCACCACTGGGAACCTCGGGGGGCAAAGAGACCCAGTACTTC
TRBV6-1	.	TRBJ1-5	CASTIQDSLQPQHF	TGTGCCAGCACTATACAGGACAGCCTACAGCCCCAGCATTTT
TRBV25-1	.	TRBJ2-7	CASLNSASSYEQYF	TGTGCCAGCCTCAATAGCGCAAGCTCCTACGAGCAGTACTTC
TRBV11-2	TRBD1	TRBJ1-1	CASSSGTANTEAFF	TGTGCCAGCAGCTCCGGGACAGCTAACACTGAAGCTTTCTTT
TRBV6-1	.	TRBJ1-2	CASSADRNYGYTF	TGTGCCAGCAGTGCGGACAGAAACTATGGCTACACCTTC
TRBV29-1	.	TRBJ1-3	CSVEDVGDTIYF	TGCAGCGTTGAAGATGTAGGGGACACCATATATTTT